This TCR beta chain stems from a study of CD8+ T cells in alopecia areata. Findings and caveats of the study: Among the cells sequenced in scalp samples are also the resident alphabeta T cells of normal skin.

The CDR3 has 11 residues. Germline V CDR1 and CDR2: SNHLY, FYNNEI. V shed 4 bases and J shed 6 bases, with 4 bases lying between them. Following extraction, RNA underwent reverse transcription to cDNA, which served as the sequencing template. The table came from immunoSEQ multiplex PCR; TCRdb's copy has only in-frame clones and leaves some out. The table has about 100,000 clones, just under 60% seen once. The treatment here: oral pan-JAK inhibitor, 5-10 mg twice daily. Details on this clone: Its specificity is not known.

The sequence was collected from a human donor with alopecia areata. The chain uses TRBV2 and TRBJ1-5; D uncertain. The sample consisted of CD8+ T cells sorted from blood, taken at approximately week 55, from a patient treated with tofacitinib. The CDR3 nucleotides are TGTGCCAGCAGTGGGGGTCAGCCCCAGCATTTT. It codes for CASSGGQPQHF.